The clone carrying this T cell receptor (beta chain) was detected many times. As yet, its antigen is unknown. There were no patients who had received any treatment before thyroid surgery. Deletions cut 10 bases from V and 4 bases from J, with 17 bases between. This CDR3 comprises 14 residues. The germline gives CDR1 KGHDR, CDR2 SFDVKD. This specimen belongs to a study of metastatic and nonmetastatic thyroid tumors. The overall study: Thyroid patients, malignant and benign, had repertoires compared across blood and tumor or nodule tissue. Study-level results: The reported finding was significantly higher TCR beta diversity in malignant thyroid tumors relative to benign nodules, in blood and tumor.

Original analysis: A distant-metastasis classifier for papillary thyroid cancer was built using CDR3 differences across clinicopathological groups. TCRdb re-called the PCR reads through MiXCR. These V and J calls originate from TCRdb's pipeline instead of the authors' own analysis. The profile covers about 40,000 clones, with less than 20% appearing a single time and around 3.9% taken by the ten largest. This receptor was taken from a female donor with papillary thyroid cancer or a benign thyroid nodule (not recorded which). Some clones in this sample may be carry-over from other donors' samples. Input material: blood. V is TRBV24-1 and J is TRBJ2-3, with D possibly called TRBD1 or TRBD2 (5 bases each). CDR3 coding DNA: TGTGCCACGGCAACGGTCGGGACCGCAGATACGCAGTATTTT. Translation gives CATATVGTADTQYF.